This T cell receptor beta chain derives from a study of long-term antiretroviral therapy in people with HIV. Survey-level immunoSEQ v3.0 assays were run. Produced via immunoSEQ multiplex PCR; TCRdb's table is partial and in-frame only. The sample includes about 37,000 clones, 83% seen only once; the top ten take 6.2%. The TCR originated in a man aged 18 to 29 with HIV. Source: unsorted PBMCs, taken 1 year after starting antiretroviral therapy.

CDR3 region: CASTSGNTIYF. The CDR3, as DNA: TGTGCCAGCACCTCTGGAAACACCATATATTTT. The chain couples TRBV7-9 to TRBJ1-3; no clear D gene. Trimming stripped 7 bases from V and 0 bases from J, with 1 base between. This CDR3 spans 11 amino acids. Per germline, CDR1 SEHNR and CDR2 FQNEAQ (reference sequence). The whole variable domain, remainder taken from reference TRBV7-9 and TRBJ1-3, is DTGVSQNPRHKITKRGQNVTFRCDPISEHNRLYWYRQTLGQGPEFLTYFQNEAQLEKSRLLSDRFSAERPKGSFSTLEIQRTEQGDSAMYLCASTSGNTIYFGEGSWLTVV.